This T cell receptor beta chain is from a study of OX40 agonist ivuxolimab in advanced cancers. Measured with immunoSEQ multiplex PCR; TCRdb has only the in-frame clones, and not every one. The sample consists of about 76,000 clones, approximately 85% of them appearing once. This specimen was CD4+ or CD8+ T cells sorted from blood, taken in a trial of the OX40 agonist ivuxolimab. This TCR came from an adult with an advanced solid tumor such as melanoma, head and neck, liver or kidney cancer.

The CDR3 DNA sequence: TGTGCCAGCAGCGTCGACAGCGGACGGGAGCAGTACTTC. Its translation is CASSVDSGREQYF. The chain combines TRBV6-4 with TRBJ2-7, with D possibly called TRBD1 or TRBD2 (5 bases each). V lost 6 bases and J lost 7, with 16 bases in between. The germline gives CDR1 MRHNA, CDR2 SNTAGT. The length of the CDR3 is 13 residues.